Listed below are T cell receptor beta chains from one sample, sequenced in a study of Tregs in tolerant kidney transplant recipients. Clones were read by immunoSEQ multiplex PCR, and TCRdb kept only the in-frame ones, dropping some. The data show 200,000 to 300,000 clones, about 80% seen once. Input material: CD4+ T cells from blood. The source is a human donor in good health. CDR3s include the opening cysteine and the closing phenylalanine or tryptophan. D genes are given only for firm matches. Size is stated for part of the rows, as once, few or many counts, or as a class when the clone is expanded.

>TRBV5-1|NA|NA|TRBJ1-5
CASSLDRSNQPQHF
TGCGCCAGCAGCTTGGACAGGAGCAATCAGCCCCAGCATTTT
>TRBV7-2|NA|NA|TRBJ2-2
CASSLAWGQGNTGELFF
TGTGCCAGCAGCTTAGCGTGGGGGCAGGGGAACACCGGGGAGCTGTTTTTT
>TRBV4-1|NA|NA|TRBJ1-2
CASSQDQEGYNYGYTF
TGCGCCAGCAGCCAAGATCAGGAGGGATACAACTATGGCTACACCTTC
>TRBV18|NA|NA|TRBJ1-1
CASSQGHTDTEAFF
TGTGCCAGCTCACAGGGACATACGGACACTGAAGCTTTCTTT
>TRBV29-1|NA|NA|TRBJ1-1
CSVEDSGGANTEAFF
TGCAGCGTTGAAGATAGCGGTGGAGCGAACACTGAAGCTTTCTTT
>TRBV6-5|NA|NA|TRBJ2-7
CASSYKAGPTYEQYF
TGTGCCAGCAGTTATAAGGCGGGGCCAACCTACGAGCAGTACTTC
>TRBV18|NA|TRBD1|TRBJ1-3
CASSPRQGVTSGNTIYF
TGTGCCAGCTCACCAAGACAGGGGGTAACTTCTGGAAACACCATATATTTT
>TRBV7-2|NA|NA|TRBJ2-7
CASRKTRATYEQYF
TGTGCCAGCAGGAAGACTAGAGCAACGTACGAGCAGTACTTC
>TRBV6-1|NA|TRBD1|TRBJ1-2
CASTKGQGGFGYTF
TGTGCCAGCACAAAGGGACAGGGAGGGTTCGGCTACACCTTC
>TRBV7-8|once|NA|TRBJ2-5
CASSLGRTHRSGETQYF
TGTGCCAGCAGCCTCGGACGGACACATCGATCGGGGGAGACCCAGTACTTC
>TRBV6-1|NA|TRBD1|TRBJ1-3
CASTFDRGGNTIYF
TGTGCCAGCACCTTCGACAGGGGGGGAAACACCATATATTTT
>TRBV11-2|NA|TRBD1|TRBJ1-4
CASSLDRGRSEKLFF
TGTGCCAGCAGCTTAGACAGGGGGAGATCTGAAAAACTGTTTTTT
>TRBV25-1|NA|TRBD2|TRBJ2-1
CASSELMGTSGSNEQFF
TGTGCCAGCAGTGAATTAATGGGGACTAGCGGGAGTAATGAGCAGTTCTTC
>TRBV4-1|NA|TRBD2|TRBJ2-1
CASSFGGADNEQFF
TGCGCCAGCAGCTTCGGGGGGGCCGACAATGAGCAGTTCTTC
>TRBV7-9|NA|NA|TRBJ2-3
CASSPPLTRAADTQYF
TGTGCCAGCAGCCCCCCGCTTACCCGGGCGGCAGATACGCAGTATTTT
>TRBV27|NA|NA|TRBJ2-2
CASSLFGQGGGELFF
TGTGCCAGCAGTTTATTTGGTCAGGGCGGCGGGGAGCTGTTTTTT
>TRBV19|NA|NA|TRBJ2-6
CASSIGGSGANVLTF
TGTGCCAGTAGTATAGGCGGGTCTGGGGCCAACGTCCTGACTTTC
>TRBV7-9|NA|NA|TRBJ1-3
CASSFPQGSGNTIYF
TGTGCCAGCAGCTTTCCCCAGGGCTCTGGAAACACCATATATTTT